This entry is about one T cell receptor (beta chain). This clone was counted once. No cognate antigen has been identified for it. No quality values exist for individual bases; no much larger clone is one base distant. TCRbeta CDR3 regions were amplified from genomic DNA using the immunoSEQ Assay, a bias-controlled multiplex PCR. Processing in the source paper ran as follows. The number of nucleated cells in each sample was estimated from the amplification of reference gene primers within the assay. To quantify the absolute abundance of each unique TCRbeta CDR3 rearrangement, sequence reads were collapsed and filtered. For each sample, productive Simpson clonality was calculated as the square root of Simpson's diversity index across productive rearrangements. TCRdb took this table from immuneACCESS and kept in-frame rearrangements with V and J called. Such tables lack part of the clones; where checked against another copy, unresolved V genes explain under half of the gap, and the rest is unexplained. V and J calls plus clone size are reproduced from that table; the DNA served to infer D and trimming. Within this sample are 200,000 or so clones, with about 88% of them counted one time only. The top ten clonotypes cover more than 1.5% of the sample.

Each collaborating institution followed its own protocols to collect whole blood in K2EDTA tubes. For TCRbeta analysis, collaborators shipped samples in one of three forms: frozen whole blood, isolated PBMCs, or DNA extracted from either of those sample types. The V end gives up 2 bases and the J end 3 bases, leaving 9 bases in the junction not matched to a gene. The CDR3 numbers 17 residues from cysteine through phenylalanine. Of all the DNA, just the CDR3 is kept, 51 bases in frame from base 1. From the germline V gene (reference sequence), CDR1 is LNHDA and CDR2 is SQIVND. The data originate from a study of blood T cell repertoires in COVID-19 (dated by TCRdb to between 2020 and 2021). As for the study more broadly: The collaborator samples originated in the United States, Italy and Spain and spanned the acute and convalescent phases of COVID-19. The samples were drawn from two sources: the first 160 participants of the ongoing ImmuneRACE study, and 1,254 subjects contributed by 6 global collaborators. A freely available public database, intended as a resource for researchers studying the immune response to SARS-CoV-2, is where the repertoires were released. The prospective study material was composed of cDNA or gDNA derived from T cells, B-cell-depleted T cells, or PBMCs. A de-identified subject ID, COVID-19 status, age in years and sex were almost always included in the sample metadata. Where available, HLA class I and class II types were obtained from metadata supplied by the sample provider rather than from assay-based typing. Deeply sampled blood TCRbeta repertoires from subjects exposed to, actively infected with, or recovered from COVID-19 were included in the dataset.

Results the study describes overall, beyond this receptor: Clinical and demographic metadata were provided uncurated, with the amount varying by source and participant.

The chain is encoded by TRBV19 joined to TRBJ2-1; 8 bases in the junction line up with TRBD1. Source material: peripheral blood. This receptor was identified in a man aged 65-85 years with acute or convalescent COVID-19. The DNA sequence reads TGTGCCAGTAGTATAATGCCGGGACAGGCGAACTACAATGAGCAGTTCTTC. This translates into CASSIMPGQANYNEQFF.